This T cell receptor beta chain derives from a study of shared clonotypes between healthy human individuals. Naive CD8 cells comprised CD45RO-negative, CCR7-positively selected cells, excluding terminally differentiated effector memory CD45RA+ cells. V lost 4 bases, J lost 4 bases, and 16 bases lay in between. CDR3 size: 15 residues. The germline V gene has CDR1 SGDLS and CDR2 YYNGEE. This table comes from immunoSEQ multiplex PCR, and its TCRdb copy is limited to in-frame clones, with some not included. The sample records hundreds of thousands of clones, about 98% being singletons. The V gene is TRBV9, the J gene TRBJ2-3; D is unresolved. This TCR was sampled from a man aged 25-45 years in good health. Material: naive CD8+ T cells sorted from blood. CDR3 sequence: CASSPVGMGPDTQYF. The CDR3 coding sequence is TGTGCCAGCAGCCCAGTAGGTATGGGCCCAGATACGCAGTATTTT.